What follows are 27 T cell receptor beta chains derived from one specimen sequenced in a study of beta chain features in type 1 diabetes (dated by TCRdb to 2017 to 2018). Here is what the overall study found, with its caveats: Type 1 diabetes patients showed a moderate but significant shortening of TCRB CDR3 length in all four CD4+ subsets.

Library method: the immunoSEQ multiplex PCR assay. The entire isolated RNA was reverse transcribed using the High Capacity cDNA Reverse Transcription Kit, and thus expressed TCRB transcripts were sequenced. The table was pulled from immuneACCESS by TCRdb, which kept in-frame rearrangements only. Such tables lose some clones; where checked, under half of the loss comes from unresolved V genes, and the rest has no known cause. The sample table contains some 190,000 clones; only one count was recorded for approximately 7.8% of them. Together, the top ten hold about 0.9% of the sample. The antigens of these receptors remain unknown. Material for sequencing was central memory CD4+ T cells from blood. The receptors originated from a middle-aged woman with type 1 diabetes.

The chain carries TRBV7-2 and TRBJ1-5; D may be TRBD1 (6 bases). The CDR3 runs to 15 residues. The germline V gene has CDR1 SGHTA and CDR2 FQGNSA. The V end was cut by 4 bases, the J end by 3 bases, with 13 bases between. DNA for the CDR3: TGTGCCAGCAGCTCTCAGGGGATATACAATCAGCCCCAGCATTTT. Translating it yields CASSSQGIYNQPQHF.

There are a few counts of this clone. V gene TRBV28 combines with J gene TRBJ2-5; TRBD1 matches at 8 bases. CDR3 size: 15 residues. Germline CDR1 and CDR2: MDHEN and SYDVKM. V trimming: 7 bases; J trimming: 5 bases; junction bases outside the gene matches: 12. The DNA for the CDR3 is TGTGCCAGCACGAAAACCGCAGGGGGCGCCGAGACCCAGTACTTC. Translating gives CASTKTAGGAETQYF. Drawing the rest from reference TRBV28 and TRBJ2-5, the complete variable domain is DVKVTQSSRYLVKRTGEKVFLECVQDMDHENMFWYRQDPGLGLRLIYFSYDVKMKEKGDIPEGYSVSREKKERFSLILESASTNQTSMYLCASTKTAGGAETQYFGPGTRLLVL.

In this sample, this clone turned up a few times. The genes are TRBV7-9 and TRBJ1-1; possibly TRBD1 for D (5 bases). The length of the CDR3 is 11 residues. The V end was cut by 5 bases, the J end by 11 bases, with 12 bases between. CDR1 SEHNR and CDR2 FQNEAQ come from the germline V gene (reference sequence). The CDR3 region has the DNA TGTGCCAGCAGCCTCCCTCCAGGGGCTTTCTTT. It encodes CASSLPPGAFF. Supplemented by reference TRBV7-9 and TRBJ1-1, the full variable domain reads DTGVSQNPRHKITKRGQNVTFRCDPISEHNRLYWYRQTLGQGPEFLTYFQNEAQLEKSRLLSDRFSAERPKGSFSTLEIQRTEQGDSAMYLCASSLPPGAFFGQGTRLTVV.

This clone appeared a few times. The chain has TRBV9 and TRBJ2-1; TRBD2 aligns across 7 bases. The germline V gene encodes CDR1 SGDLS and CDR2 YYNGEE. Losses at the gene ends were 0 bases for V and 2 bases for J; bases not matched to a gene: 8. This CDR3 region has 17 residues. Written as DNA, the CDR3 is TGTGCCAGCAGCGTAGTGGGGGGAGGGGCCGCCTACAATGAGCAGTTCTTC. The encoded protein is CASSVVGGGAAYNEQFF. The complete variable domain, with remaining parts taken from reference TRBV9 and TRBJ2-1, reads DSGVTQTPKHLITATGQRVTLRCSPRSGDLSVYWYQQSLDQGLQFLIQYYNGEERAKGNILERFSAQQFPDLHSELNLSSLELGDSALYFCASSVVGGGAAYNEQFFGPGTRLTVL.

This clone has more than one count but fewer than ten. The chain has TRBV15 and TRBJ2-3, with 9 bases fitting TRBD1. The germline V gene encodes CDR1 LNHNV and CDR2 YYDKDF (reference sequence). CDR3 size: 14 residues. After removal of 5 bases from V and 6 bases from J, the junction contained 6 bases not matched to a gene. The CDR3 coding sequence is TGTGCCACCAGCCCTCGGGGGACAGGGGATACGCAGTATTTT. Its translation: CATSPRGTGDTQYF.

The gene calls are TRBV19 and TRBJ2-2, with no clear D. The V and J ends lost 6 bases and 1 base respectively, with 18 bases between them. The CDR3 is 17 residues long. Germline V gives CDR1 LNHDA, CDR2 SQIVND (reference sequence). In DNA form, the CDR3 reads TGTGCCAGTAGCGATTTCAGTCCGTCGGGGAACACCGGGGAGCTGTTTTTT. It translates to CASSDFSPSGNTGELFF.

The genes are TRBV5-1 and TRBJ2-3, with 9 bases fitting TRBD2. Losses at the gene ends were 4 bases for V and 3 bases for J; bases not matched to a gene: 9. In germline, CDR1 is SGHRS, CDR2 YFSETQ. The CDR3 is made up of 16 amino acids. The CDR3 is CASSPLGGRGTDTQYF. The CDR3 region has the DNA TGCGCCAGCAGCCCGCTGGGCGGGAGGGGGACAGATACGCAGTATTTT.

The chain links TRBV11-2 to TRBJ2-3; TRBD1 matches 8 bases. Germline-derived CDR1 and CDR2 are SGHAT and FQNNGV. After removal of 1 base from V and 2 bases from J, the junction contained 5 bases not matched to a gene. The CDR3 runs 16 residues. The CDR3 DNA sequence: TGTGCCAGCAGCTTAGGCCGGGACAGGCTCACAGATACGCAGTATTTT. It encodes CASSLGRDRLTDTQYF.

In its sample, this clone was seen a few times. The gene calls are TRBV6-5 and TRBJ1-5, with 7 bases matching TRBD1. V dropped 3 bases and J dropped 3; count of bases not matched to a gene: 5. The germline gives CDR1 MNHEY, CDR2 SVGAGI. CDR3 length: 15 residues. CDR3 nucleotide sequence: TGTGCCAGCAGTTATCCCGGGACAGTCAATCAGCCCCAGCATTTT. Protein product: CASSYPGTVNQPQHF.

The genes are TRBV6-6 and TRBJ2-1; 8 bases fit TRBD1. The germline gives CDR1 MNHNY, CDR2 SVGAGI (reference sequence). This CDR3 is built from 13 residues. The ends lost 11 bases at V and 5 bases at J; junction bases unmatched: 8. CDR3 loop: CAVESDRDNEQFF. Here the CDR3 DNA reads TGTGCCGTAGAGTCGGACAGGGACAATGAGCAGTTCTTC.

The chain employs TRBV30 and TRBJ2-5, with D hard to call. The germline gives CDR1 GTSNPN, CDR2 SVGIG (reference sequence). CDR3 length: 11 amino acids. V was pared by 8 bases and J by 1 base, with 8 bases between. CDR3 sequence: CAGNSQETQYF. DNA for the CDR3: TGTGCCGGAAACAGCCAAGAGACCCAGTACTTC.

This clone was counted at least ten times. Here the CDR3 reads CASITGGTSYEQYF. The DNA of the CDR3 is TGTGCCAGCATCACAGGGGGTACATCCTACGAGCAGTACTTC. The chain has TRBV28 and TRBJ2-7, with 8 bases that match TRBD1. The CDR3 covers 14 residues. Germline V CDR1 and CDR2: MDHEN, SYDVKM. The V gene end was trimmed by 7 bases and the J gene end by 1 base; junction bases not matched to a gene: 6.

The V call is TRBV2, the J call TRBJ1-2; 8 positions agree with TRBD1. The CDR3 has 12 residues. Germline V gene sequence: CDR1 SNHLY, CDR2 FYNNEI. After removal of 3 bases from V and 8 bases from J, the junction contained 2 bases not matched to a gene. CDR3 nucleotide sequence: TGTGCCAGCAGTGATCACAGGGGGGGCTACACCTTC. This sequence encodes CASSDHRGGYTF. Drawing the rest from reference TRBV2 and TRBJ1-2, the complete variable domain is EPEVTQTPSHQVTQMGQEVILRCVPISNHLYFYWYRQILGQKVEFLVSFYNNEISEKSEIFDDQFSVERPDGSNFTLKIRSTKLEDSAMYFCASSDHRGGYTFGSGTRLTVV.

The chain links TRBV11-2 to TRBJ1-1; D gene uncertain. V was pared by 5 bases and J by 1 base, with 5 bases between. The CDR3 is made up of 12 amino acids. From germline, CDR1 is SGHAT and CDR2 FQNNGV. Here the CDR3 DNA reads TGTGCCAGCAGCCCCGGGAACACTGAAGCTTTCTTT. Translation gives CASSPGNTEAFF.

This clone was found a few times. This chain's CDR3 is CASSPQAASTDTQYF. The CDR3 region has the DNA TGCGCCAGCAGCCCCCAAGCGGCTAGCACAGATACGCAGTATTTT. The V call is TRBV4-1, the J call TRBJ2-3, with D perhaps matching TRBD2 (5 bases). Germline V lookup: CDR1 MGHRA, CDR2 YSYEKL. Trimming took 4 bases from V and 0 from J, leaving 11 bases between them. This CDR3 is 15 amino acids long.

This clone showed up just a few times. This chain joins TRBV5-4 and TRBJ1-1; the D gene is possibly TRBD1 (5 bases). CDR3 length: 18 residues. The germline V gene has CDR1 SGHNT and CDR2 YYREEE (reference sequence). The germline V and J ends were trimmed by 4 bases and 4 bases, with 26 bases remaining between them. The CDR3 is CASSLPQGRAGLATEAFF. In DNA, the CDR3 is TGTGCCAGCAGCCTACCGCAGGGCAGGGCGGGATTGGCCACTGAAGCTTTCTTT.

This clone was found a few times. Other DNA variants within this sample encode the same CDR3. The V and J genes are TRBV28 and TRBJ2-5; possibly TRBD2 for D (5 bases). This CDR3 has 13 residues. Germline CDR1 MDHEN, CDR2 SYDVKM. The germline V and J ends were trimmed by 6 bases and 5 bases, with 13 bases remaining between them. The CDR3 region has the DNA TGTGCCAGCAGACTGGCCGGGGTCGAGACCCAGTACTTC. Its translation is CASRLAGVETQYF.

The genes are TRBV2 and TRBJ1-5, with unresolved D. This CDR3 has 15 amino acids. From germline, CDR1 is SNHLY and CDR2 FYNNEI. Trimming took off 6 bases at V and 4 bases at J, with 16 bases between the two ends. CDR3 loop: CASSVQEIPNQPQHF. For the CDR3, the DNA is TGTGCCAGCAGCGTACAAGAAATCCCTAATCAGCCCCAGCATTTT. Variable domain in full (rest from reference TRBV2 and TRBJ1-5): EPEVTQTPSHQVTQMGQEVILRCVPISNHLYFYWYRQILGQKVEFLVSFYNNEISEKSEIFDDQFSVERPDGSNFTLKIRSTKLEDSAMYFCASSVQEIPNQPQHFGDGTRLSIL.

The chain has TRBV5-6 and TRBJ1-2, with 7 bases identical to TRBD1. CDR1 SGHDT and CDR2 YYEEEE come from the germline V gene. V shed 5 bases and J 4 bases; nucleotides not matched to a gene: 8. The CDR3 spans 14 residues. The CDR3 DNA follows: TGTGCCAGCAGTCGGGACAGTCGGGTCTATGGCTACACCTTC. Amino acids: CASSRDSRVYGYTF.

This clone came up a few times. V gene TRBV2 combines with J gene TRBJ2-1, with 11 positions matching TRBD2. Germline V lookup: CDR1 SNHLY, CDR2 FYNNEI. The trim removed 6 bases at V and 0 bases at J, leaving 7 bases unmatched. The length of the CDR3 is 17 residues. This CDR3 reads CASRLGLADSSYNEQFF. CDR3 DNA: TGTGCCAGCAGACTGGGACTAGCGGACAGCTCCTACAATGAGCAGTTCTTC.

The gene calls are TRBV15 and TRBJ1-4, with a possible D match to TRBD1 (6 bases). The germline gives CDR1 LNHNV, CDR2 YYDKDF (reference sequence). Trimming stripped 0 bases from V and 3 bases from J, with 8 bases between. The CDR3 extends over 15 amino acids. CDR3 protein: CATSREGQPNEKLFF. The CDR3 nucleotides are TGTGCCACCAGCAGAGAAGGACAGCCTAATGAAAAACTGTTTTTT.

The rearrangement links TRBV5-4 to TRBJ2-6, with D perhaps TRBD1 (5 bases). Looked up from germline, CDR1 is SGHNT and CDR2 is YYREEE (reference sequence). This CDR3 is 19 amino acids long. V lost 0 bases and J 4 bases, leaving 20 bases between the germline ends. In nucleotides, the CDR3 is TGTGCCAGCAGCTTGGATTGGGTCAGGGTAGGTTCCGGGGCCAACGTCCTGACTTTC. It translates to CASSLDWVRVGSGANVLTF.

This clone turned up a few times. In the same sample, other DNA sequences code for this CDR3. The chain has TRBV5-4 and TRBJ2-3, with TRBD2 matching over 7 bases. V was clipped by 2 bases and J by 0 bases; unmatched bases: 3. This CDR3 has 15 residues. From germline, CDR1 is SGHNT and CDR2 YYREEE (reference sequence). CDR3 sequence reads: CASSLPAGSTDTQYF. CDR3 DNA sequence: TGTGCCAGCAGCTTACCAGCGGGGAGCACAGATACGCAGTATTTT.

This clone was seen a handful of times. J is TRBJ2-6 and V is TRBV7-9, with 13 bases lining up with TRBD2. V gave up 4 bases and J gave up 2 bases; unmatched junction bases: 5. Germline loops: CDR1 SEHNR, CDR2 FQNEAQ (reference sequence). The CDR3 contains 18 residues. The CDR3 spells CASSSRTSGRAGANVLTF. The DNA of the CDR3 is TGTGCCAGCAGCTCCCGGACTAGCGGGAGAGCTGGGGCCAACGTCCTGACTTTC. Full variable domain (rest looked up from reference TRBV7-9 and TRBJ2-6): DTGVSQNPRHKITKRGQNVTFRCDPISEHNRLYWYRQTLGQGPEFLTYFQNEAQLEKSRLLSDRFSAERPKGSFSTLEIQRTEQGDSAMYLCASSSRTSGRAGANVLTFGAGSRLTVL.

Only a few counts were recorded for this clone. The chain uses TRBV15 and TRBJ1-2; TRBD1 might be the D (5 bases). Germline values: CDR1 LNHNV, CDR2 YYDKDF (reference sequence). V lost 8 bases to trimming and J lost 2 bases, with 18 bases between them. The CDR3 spans 15 residues. The CDR3 DNA follows: TGTGCCACCTCTCCAAACCAGGGTGCAAACTATGGCTACACCTTC. The encoded protein is CATSPNQGANYGYTF.

This clone has only a few counts. CDR3 sequence reads: CATSRDLNTGELFF. The CDR3 DNA reads TGTGCCACCAGCAGAGATCTGAACACCGGGGAGCTGTTTTTT. V usage is TRBV15 and J usage is TRBJ2-2; D ambiguous. This CDR3 spans 14 amino acids. The V end lost 0 bases, the J end lost 1 base, and 3 bases lay between the germline ends. CDR1 LNHNV and CDR2 YYDKDF come from the germline V gene (reference sequence).

The CDR3 here is CASSPTRGGADEQYF. The CDR3 DNA follows: TGTGCCAGCTCACCAACTCGTGGGGGGGCGGACGAGCAGTACTTC. This rearrangement joins TRBV18 to TRBJ2-7, with a weak D call TRBD2 (7 bases). Trimming took 2 bases from V and 5 from J, leaving 16 bases between them. Germline V gene sequence: CDR1 KGHSH, CDR2 LQKENI. The CDR3 has 15 residues.